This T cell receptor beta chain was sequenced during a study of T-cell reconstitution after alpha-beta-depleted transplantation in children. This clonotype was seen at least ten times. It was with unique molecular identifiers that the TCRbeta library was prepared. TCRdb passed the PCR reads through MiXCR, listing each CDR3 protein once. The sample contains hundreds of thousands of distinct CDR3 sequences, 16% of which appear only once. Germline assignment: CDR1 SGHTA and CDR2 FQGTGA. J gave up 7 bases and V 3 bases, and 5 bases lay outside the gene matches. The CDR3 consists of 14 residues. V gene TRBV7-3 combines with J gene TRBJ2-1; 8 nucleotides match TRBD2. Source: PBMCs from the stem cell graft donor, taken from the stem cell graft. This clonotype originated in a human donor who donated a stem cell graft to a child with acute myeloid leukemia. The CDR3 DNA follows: TGTGCCAGCAGCTTCGGGGGCGGGGGGAATGAGCAGTTCTTC. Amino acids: CASSFGGGGNEQFF.